The next 11 T cell receptor beta chains were all read from a single sample in a study of CXCR3-negative and CXCR3-positive naive CD8 T cells. The libraries of TRB cDNA were prepared using 5' RACE with UMI labels. TCRdb re-called the 5' RACE reads, yielding one record per CDR3 amino acid sequence without DNA. The table for this sample gives approximately 52,000 distinct CDR3 sequences. The specimen sequenced was memory CD8+ T cells from blood. The source of these receptors is a human donor in good health. Some clones in this sample may be carry-over from other donors' samples.

The V gene is TRBV20-1, the J gene TRBJ2-7; TCRdb's assignment of TRBD1 cannot be checked, as there is no DNA. Germline V CDR1 and CDR2: DFQATT, SNEGSKA (reference sequence). The CDR3 spans 14 residues. This CDR3 is CSARDLDEGAQQYF.

The rearrangement joins TRBV7-6 to TRBJ2-7. Germline CDR1 is SGHVS and CDR2 is FNYEAQ. The CDR3 extends over 15 amino acids. CDR3 sequence: CASSYRGRPPDEQYF.

The chain recombines TRBV11-2 with TRBJ2-7. CDR3 length: 12 amino acids. Looked up from germline, CDR1 is SGHAT and CDR2 is FQNNGV. The CDR3 protein is CASSLRPYEQYF.

The chain links TRBV28 to TRBJ2-5; TCRdb indicates TRBD1, and absent DNA this call remains unverified. CDR1 MDHEN and CDR2 SYDVKM come from the germline V gene. CDR3 length equals 15 residues. This CDR3 reads CASSFRGARQETQYF.

The chain combines TRBV29-1 with TRBJ2-3; lacking DNA, the TRBD1 call made by TCRdb goes unchecked. From germline, CDR1 is SQVTM and CDR2 ANQGSEA. The CDR3 has 12 amino acids. The CDR3 sequence is CSVELRGDTQYF.

This chain links TRBV29-1 with TRBJ2-1. The CDR3 length is 11 residues. Germline V gives CDR1 SQVTM, CDR2 ANQGSEA. Here the CDR3 reads CSVVMSNEQFF.

This chain joins TRBV5-1 and TRBJ2-7; TCRdb selects TRBD1, and the lack of DNA leaves this call unchecked. This CDR3 is 13 amino acids long. Germline V gives CDR1 SGHRS, CDR2 YFSETQ. This CDR3 reads CASSFDRGDEQYF.

The chain recombines TRBV7-9 with TRBJ2-1; the TCRdb call, TRBD1, lacks DNA for checking. The CDR3 is made up of 14 amino acids. The germline V gene encodes CDR1 SEHNR and CDR2 FQNEAQ (reference sequence). The CDR3 loop reads CASSYSGVRGEQFF.

The V gene is TRBV29-1, the J gene TRBJ2-7; absent DNA, TCRdb's TRBD2 call cannot be checked. Germline CDR1 reads SQVTM; CDR2 reads ANQGSEA. The CDR3 spans 15 residues. This CDR3 is CSVEDRGTSVYEQYF.

The V gene is TRBV7-7, the J gene TRBJ1-2; TCRdb proposes TRBD1, but this gene call is untestable without DNA. This CDR3 region has 15 residues. Germline V gene sequence: CDR1 SSHAT, CDR2 FNYEAQ (reference sequence). This CDR3 is CASSVPGQGDYGYTF.

The chain recombines TRBV7-2 with TRBJ2-5; TCRdb selects TRBD2, and the lack of DNA leaves this call unchecked. Germline V gives CDR1 SGHTA, CDR2 FQGNSA. The CDR3 runs 13 residues. The CDR3 protein is CASSYGGLETQYF.